The 5 T cell receptor beta chains given below trace back to one sample, sequenced in a study of CD8 T cells in ankylosing spondylitis. No antigens are known for them. Study-wide points: Characteristic of ankylosing spondylitis blood, it appeared, was a TCR beta motif comprising roughly eight highly homologous variants.

TCRdb reanalysed the 5' RACE reads using MiXCR and keeps one entry per CDR3 protein. The sample carries fewer than 550,000 distinct CDR3 sequences, over 4% recorded once. The sequenced sample consisted of blood, either unsorted or a sorted T cell fraction (not recorded which). All receptors come from a male donor with ankylosing spondylitis.

This clonotype was recorded many times. The chain uses TRBV29-1 and TRBJ1-2; a possible D gene is TRBD1 (5 bases). The germline V gene has CDR1 SQVTM and CDR2 ANQGSEA. CDR3 length: 13 amino acids. Trimming stripped 6 bases from V and 6 bases from J, with 17 bases between. CDR3 DNA sequence: TGCAGCGTGTGGTCCAGGGAAAGAGATGGCTACACCTTC. Protein: CSVWSRERDGYTF.

This clonotype was seen many times. The J gene is TRBJ2-7, the V gene TRBV21-1; the table's D call, TRBD1, was not checked against the DNA. TRBV21-1 is deemed a pseudogene. The CDR3 consists of 14 residues. In nucleotides, the CDR3 is TGTGCCAGCAGCACTTGGGACCAAAACTACGAGCAGTACTTC. This translates into CASSTWDQNYEQYF.

This clonotype was seen repeatedly, ten times or more. The rearrangement links TRBV6-5 to TRBJ2-3; 7 nucleotides match TRBD2. Trimming cost V 4 bases and J 4 bases; bases outside gene matches: 5. There are 14 residues in the CDR3. Looked up from germline, CDR1 is MNHEY and CDR2 is SVGAGI. DNA of the CDR3: TGTGCCAGCAGTTGGGCGGGGGAGGCAGATACGCAGTATTTT. It encodes CASSWAGEADTQYF.

The sample holds many counts of this clonotype. This chain connects TRBV12-3 or TRBV12-4 to TRBJ2-7, with unresolved D. V lost 3 bases to trimming and J lost 4 bases, with 10 bases between them. This CDR3 contains 13 residues. Here the CDR3 reads CASSFRVMYEQYF. In DNA form, the CDR3 reads TGTGCCAGCAGTTTTAGGGTTATGTACGAGCAGTACTTC.

This clonotype has a count of ten or more. Here the CDR3 reads CASSLGTGGSPLHF. CDR3 DNA sequence: TGCGCCAGCAGCTTGGGGACAGGAGGATCACCCCTCCACTTT. The V call is TRBV5-1, the J call TRBJ1-6; 7 nucleotides line up with TRBD1. CDR1 is SGHRS, CDR2 YFSETQ, per germline. The CDR3 runs 14 residues. Trimming took 0 bases from V and 10 from J; bases not matched to a gene: 4. Using reference TRBV5-1 and TRBJ1-6 for the parts outside the CDR3, the full variable domain is KAGVTQTPRYLIKTRGQQVTLSCSPISGHRSVSWYQQTPGQGLQFLFEYFSETQRNKGNFPGRFSGRQFSNSRSEMNVSTLELGDSALYLCASSLGTGGSPLHFGNGTRLTVT.